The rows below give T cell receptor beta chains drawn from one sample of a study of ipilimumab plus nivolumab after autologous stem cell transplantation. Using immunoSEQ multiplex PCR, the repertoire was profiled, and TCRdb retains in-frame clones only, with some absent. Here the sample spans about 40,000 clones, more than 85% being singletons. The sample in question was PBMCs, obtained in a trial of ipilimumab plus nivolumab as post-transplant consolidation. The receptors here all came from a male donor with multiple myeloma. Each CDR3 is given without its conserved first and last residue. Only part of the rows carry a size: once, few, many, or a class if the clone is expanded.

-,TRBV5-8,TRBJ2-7,ASSRGAPGGQQY
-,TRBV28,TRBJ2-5,ASSRYQEQY
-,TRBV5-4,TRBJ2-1,ASSRSSSSAADAYNEQF
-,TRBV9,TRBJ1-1,ASSVYGGNTEAF
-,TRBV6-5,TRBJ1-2,ASRGRGQTFYT
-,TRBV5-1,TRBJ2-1,ASSLHPTSGRETYNEQF
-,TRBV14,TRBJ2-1,AYRGGDEQF
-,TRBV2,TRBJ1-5,ASNEPPQPQH
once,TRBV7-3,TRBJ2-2,ASSPGPRARELF
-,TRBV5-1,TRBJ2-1,ASSLVLAGGSYNEQF
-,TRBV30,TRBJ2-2,AWTPRGRGPVELF
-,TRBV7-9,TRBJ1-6,ASSSRRGGRNSPLH
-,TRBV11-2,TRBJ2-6,ASSLDSGANVLT
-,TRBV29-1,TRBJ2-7,SGGQGGDSYEQY
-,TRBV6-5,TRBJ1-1,ASSRRGNTEAF
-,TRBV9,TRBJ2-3,ASSVGSDTQY
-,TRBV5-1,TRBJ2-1,ASSVRLDSSLNNEQF
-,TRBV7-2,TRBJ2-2,ASSPRGGEVGELF
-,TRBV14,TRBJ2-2,ASSQLFTGELF
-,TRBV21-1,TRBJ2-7,ASILQGTGMDEQY
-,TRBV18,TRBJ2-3,ASSPARGSGAPRRTDTQY
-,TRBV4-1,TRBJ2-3,ASSQTPGQGRGGTQY
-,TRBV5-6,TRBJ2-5,ASTIGGGWTQY
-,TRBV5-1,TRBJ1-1,ASSLGPSITEAF
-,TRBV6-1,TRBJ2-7,ASSEAPPGRGTLSYEQY
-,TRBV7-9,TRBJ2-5,ASRPPLAGGETQY
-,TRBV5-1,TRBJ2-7,ASSTDGSLSYEQY
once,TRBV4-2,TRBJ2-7,ASSPLLARGVYEQY
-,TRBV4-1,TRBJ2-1,ASSRSVTDTYNEQF
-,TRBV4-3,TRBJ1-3,ASSQDWPSSGNTIY
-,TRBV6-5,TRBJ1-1,ASSYLRGWDAEAF
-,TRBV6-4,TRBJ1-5,ASSDTKMRTATYSNQPQH
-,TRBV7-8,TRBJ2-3,ASRTPPLAGPVDTQY
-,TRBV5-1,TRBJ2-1,ASSLGWGPSGRAVNEQF
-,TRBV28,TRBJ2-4,ASSTGVAKNIQY